This T cell receptor (beta chain) was captured in a study of CD8+ T cells in alopecia areata. Study context: The drug, oral tofacitinib, was given to treated patients at 5 to 10 mg twice daily. Study conclusions and caveats: Compared with mice, patients displayed less clear TCR sharing, possibly for HLA-related reasons.

With respect to this clone: Its antigen remains unidentified.

Per germline, CDR1 SGHAT and CDR2 FQNNGV. V was pared by 8 bases and J by 0 bases, with 7 bases of the junction left unmatched. The CDR3 has 15 amino acids. Sequencing relied on a cDNA template that was reverse transcribed from extracted RNA. Method: immunoSEQ multiplex PCR; TCRdb's copy keeps in-frame clones and lacks some. Seen here are 110,000 to 150,000 clones, about half observed once, and the top ten hold over 0.85%. Material: CD4+ T cells sorted from blood, obtained at week 0. The chain is built from TRBV11-2 and TRBJ2-1; TRBD2 agrees at 7 bases. The TCR comes from a human donor with alopecia areata. In DNA form, the CDR3 reads TGTGCCAGCCGGCTTCCGGGAGGCTCCTACAATGAGCAGTTCTTC. Its protein is CASRLPGGSYNEQFF.